Listed here are 32 T cell receptor beta chains from one sample, sequenced in a study of T cell responses to AZD1222 COVID-19 vaccine. Here immunoSEQ multiplex PCR was the method, and the copy in TCRdb shows in-frame clones only, minus some. In the table there are approximately 110,000 clones, 89% of which are singletons. The specimen was peripheral blood, collected on day 0 of AZD1222 vaccination. The receptors shown here come from an adult in good health.

V gene TRBV24-1 combines with J gene TRBJ1-2, with a possible D match to TRBD1 (5 bases). This CDR3 region has 15 residues. From germline, CDR1 is KGHDR and CDR2 SFDVKD. V lost 1 base and J lost 4, with 12 bases in between. CDR3 amino acids: CATSDFSGSIYGYTF. The CDR3 nucleotides read TGTGCCACCAGTGATTTCTCAGGGTCGATCTATGGCTACACCTTC.

This clone came up once. This CDR3 is CASRPTGTGTTEAFF. The CDR3 DNA reads as TGTGCCAGCAGACCTACCGGGACAGGGACCACTGAAGCTTTCTTT. This chain uses TRBV6-5 with TRBJ1-1; TRBD1 matches at 9 bases. Germline loops: CDR1 MNHEY, CDR2 SVGAGI. There are 15 residues in the CDR3. Trimming removed 6 bases from V and 4 bases from J; junction bases left unmatched: 9.

The DNA for the CDR3 is TGTGCCAGCAGTAACCTAAACACCGGGGAGCTGTTTTTT. Protein product: CASSNLNTGELFF. The chain employs TRBV12-3 or TRBV12-4 and TRBJ2-2; D gene ambiguous. V was cut by 5 bases and J by 2 bases, with 6 bases left in between. CDR3 length: 13 amino acids.

The chain carries TRBV2 and TRBJ1-1, with D maybe TRBD1 (5 bases). V lost 2 bases and J 1 base, leaving 11 bases between the germline ends. Germline V gives CDR1 SNHLY, CDR2 FYNNEI. The CDR3 loop spans 15 amino acids. Here the CDR3 reads CASSELRDRNTEAFF. As DNA, the CDR3 is TGTGCCAGCAGTGAACTTCGGGACCGGAACACTGAAGCTTTCTTT.

The chain joins TRBV5-1 to TRBJ2-5; TRBD1 is a possible D gene (5 bases). V dropped 0 bases and J dropped 5 bases, with 11 bases sitting between them. This CDR3 has 14 amino acids. Germline CDR1 and CDR2: SGHRS and YFSETQ. CDR3 sequence (DNA): TGCGCCAGCAGCTTGGGATCAGGGATGGAGACCCAGTACTTC. Protein product: CASSLGSGMETQYF.

The rearrangement links TRBV14 to TRBJ1-2; maybe TRBD1 (6 bases). V gave up 5 bases and J gave up 5 bases, with 12 bases separating them. The CDR3 has 13 amino acids. Per germline, CDR1 SGHDN and CDR2 FVKESK. CDR3 sequence: CASSALGQYGYTF. The CDR3 DNA is TGTGCCAGCAGCGCTTTAGGACAGTATGGCTACACCTTC.

CDR3 region: CASYPSGYQETQYF. The CDR3 coding sequence is TGCGCCAGCTACCCGTCAGGGTACCAAGAGACCCAGTACTTC. The chain carries TRBV5-1 and TRBJ2-5, with D perhaps TRBD1 (5 bases). From germline, CDR1 is SGHRS and CDR2 YFSETQ. This CDR3 has 14 amino acids. V gave up 7 bases and J gave up 0 bases, with 13 bases separating them.

The table lists this clone with a count of one. The chain combines TRBV28 with TRBJ1-5, with 7 bases fitting TRBD1. Looked up from germline, CDR1 is MDHEN and CDR2 is SYDVKM. V lost 2 bases, J lost 3 bases, and 4 bases stayed unmatched. This CDR3 is 15 amino acids long. The CDR3 nucleotides are TGTGCCAGCAGTTTACGTACAGGGGCCAATCAGCCCCAGCATTTT. Protein: CASSLRTGANQPQHF.

The chain has TRBV6-5 and TRBJ1-2; TRBD1 matches at 9 bases. The length of the CDR3 is 15 residues. J was trimmed by 2 bases and V by 10 bases; bases with no gene match: 11. Per germline, CDR1 MNHEY and CDR2 SVGAGI. The CDR3 loop reads CATRTGVNANYGYTF. The CDR3 DNA reads TGTGCCACTAGGACAGGGGTAAATGCCAACTATGGCTACACCTTC.

The chain carries TRBV3-1 (or the pseudogene TRBV3-2) and TRBJ1-1, with TRBD1 matching 9 bases. This CDR3 has 12 amino acids. Losses at the gene ends were 2 bases for V and 14 bases for J; bases not matched to a gene: 6. Looked up from germline, CDR1 is LGHDT and CDR2 is YNNKEL (reference sequence). In nucleotides, the CDR3 is TGTGCCAGCAGCCAACGGACAGGGGATCAGTTCTTT. Encoded protein: CASSQRTGDQFF.

In nucleotides, the CDR3 is TGCGCCAGCAGCCAAGGACCTGGGGAATACAATGAGCAGTTCTTC. Translating it yields CASSQGPGEYNEQFF. V is TRBV4-1 and J is TRBJ2-1; D not resolved. CDR1 and CDR2 (germline): MGHRA, YSYEKL. V was cut by 1 base and J by 4 bases, with 11 bases left in between. The CDR3 has 15 residues.

The J gene is TRBJ2-2, the V gene TRBV2, with D maybe TRBD1 (6 bases). The CDR3 runs 13 residues. Germline CDR1 SNHLY, CDR2 FYNNEI. V was trimmed by 8 bases and J by 7 bases, leaving 14 bases between them. CDR3 DNA sequence: TGTGCCAGCCAAAGGGGGTTCTACGGGGAGCTGTTTTTT. Residues: CASQRGFYGELFF.

In DNA, the CDR3 is TGTGCCATCAGGCAGCCTATCGACACTGAAGCTTTCTTT. Protein: CAIRQPIDTEAFF. The V call is TRBV10-3, the J call TRBJ1-1; D is undetermined. V lost 6 bases, J lost 3 bases, and 11 bases lay in between. Germline V gives CDR1 ENHRY, CDR2 SYGVKD. The CDR3 consists of 13 residues.

V gene TRBV7-9 combines with J gene TRBJ2-1; 9 bases match TRBD2. V lost 3 bases, J lost 8 bases, and 8 bases stayed unmatched. The germline V gene encodes CDR1 SEHNR and CDR2 FQNEAQ (reference sequence). The CDR3 totals 15 residues. The CDR3 DNA is TGTGCCAGCAGCTTGAGGGGGGTAGCGGGAGATGAGCAGTTCTTC. Its translation: CASSLRGVAGDEQFF.

This chain uses TRBV4-3 with TRBJ1-6; 7 bases match TRBD1. Germline CDR1 LGHNA, CDR2 YSLEER. With V trimmed by 0 bases and J by 11 bases, 10 bases remained unmatched. The CDR3 has 16 residues. The DNA for the CDR3 is TGCGCCAGCAGCCAAGATGGGGGGCAGGGGGGGCCACCCCTCCACTTT. Translating gives CASSQDGGQGGPPLHF.

V gene TRBV10-3 combines with J gene TRBJ2-3; D might be TRBD1 or TRBD2, each matching 5 bases. The CDR3 covers 15 residues. The germline V and J ends were trimmed by 5 bases and 5 bases, with 17 bases remaining between them. CDR1 is ENHRY and CDR2 is SYGVKD in the germline V gene. CDR3 region: CAISPVVGAGDTQYF. CDR3 nucleotide sequence: TGTGCCATCAGTCCCGTGGTAGGGGCGGGAGATACGCAGTATTTT.

This chain connects TRBV25-1 to TRBJ1-1; TRBD1 agrees at 9 bases. Unmatched junction bases numbered 8, after V lost 5 bases and J lost 10 bases. CDR1 is MGHDK, CDR2 SYGVNS, per germline. CDR3 length: 13 residues. The CDR3 DNA reads TGTGCCAGCAGTCCTATGGGGGGACAGGGAGCTTTCTTT. Residues: CASSPMGGQGAFF.

The table lists this clone with a few counts. The chain employs TRBV27 and TRBJ1-2, with TRBD1 as a possible D gene (5 bases). Per the germline V gene, CDR1 is MNHEY and CDR2 is SMNVEV (reference sequence). V was cut by 5 bases and J by 5 bases, with 12 bases left in between. The CDR3 spans 13 residues. As DNA, the CDR3 is TGTGCCAGCAGTCCCAATCCAGGGTATGGCTACACCTTC. Amino acids: CASSPNPGYGYTF.

This rearrangement joins TRBV9 to TRBJ1-2; D ambiguous. The CDR3 is made up of 13 amino acids. CDR1 and CDR2 from the germline V gene are SGDLS and YYNGEE. Between the trimmed V and J ends, which lost 3 bases and 8 bases, there was a span of 14 bases. The CDR3 loop is CASSADRRTGYTF. In DNA form, the CDR3 reads TGTGCCAGCAGCGCCGACCGCCGGACGGGCTACACCTTC.

The chain links TRBV5-1 to TRBJ2-7, with TRBD1 matching 7 bases. The germline gives CDR1 SGHRS, CDR2 YFSETQ. J lost 7 bases, V lost 0 bases, and 10 bases had no gene match. The CDR3 loop spans 15 amino acids. The CDR3 reads CASSLEGQPYEEQYF. In DNA, the CDR3 is TGCGCCAGCAGCTTGGAGGGACAGCCCTACGAGGAGCAGTACTTC.

DNA of the CDR3: TGTGCCAGCAGCGCCCAATCACAGCCCCAAGAGACCCAGTACTTC. This translates into CASSAQSQPQETQYF. The rearrangement uses TRBV9 and TRBJ2-5; D gene ambiguous. Looked up from germline, CDR1 is SGDLS and CDR2 is YYNGEE. Trimming pared 3 bases from V and 1 base from J, leaving 13 bases between. The CDR3 is 15 residues long.

This clone has only one observation. The rearrangement links TRBV5-1 to TRBJ2-3; D uncertain. The CDR3 has 12 residues. Germline values: CDR1 SGHRS, CDR2 YFSETQ. Trimming cost V 0 bases and J 2 bases, with 1 base left between them. The CDR3 sequence: CASSLVTDTQYF. The CDR3 nucleotides read TGCGCCAGCAGCTTGGTCACAGATACGCAGTATTTT.

The genes are TRBV28 and TRBJ1-1; the D gene is possibly TRBD1 (5 bases). CDR1 and CDR2 (germline): MDHEN, SYDVKM. The length of the CDR3 is 15 residues. The germline V and J ends were trimmed by 7 bases and 3 bases, with 18 bases remaining between them. The CDR3 reads CASTDRGLGDTEAFF. The CDR3 DNA sequence: TGTGCCAGCACCGACCGGGGCCTCGGGGACACTGAAGCTTTCTTT.

The rearrangement links TRBV4-3 to TRBJ1-3; D remains unclear. Trimming stripped 4 bases from V and 1 base from J, with 11 bases between. CDR3 length equals 15 residues. Germline CDR1 is LGHNA and CDR2 is YSLEER. CDR3 in DNA: TGCGCCAGCAGCCGCGACGGTGGATCTGGAAACACCATATATTTT. This gives the protein CASSRDGGSGNTIYF.

This rearrangement joins TRBV28 to TRBJ1-1, with D possibly TRBD1 on 5 matching bases. CDR1 and CDR2 from the germline V gene are MDHEN and SYDVKM. The CDR3 extends over 13 amino acids. V shed 6 bases and J shed 1 base, with 9 bases lying between them. In DNA, the CDR3 is TGTGCCAGCAGCCCCACAGGGAACACTGAAGCTTTCTTT. The encoded protein is CASSPTGNTEAFF.

The chain combines TRBV28 with TRBJ1-2, with TRBD1 matching over 8 bases. Trimming removed 7 bases from V and 3 bases from J; junction bases left unmatched: 7. Germline V gene sequence: CDR1 MDHEN, CDR2 SYDVKM. The CDR3 is made up of 14 amino acids. The CDR3 coding sequence is TGTGCCAGCATCCTTGTACAGGGGGACTATGGCTACACCTTC. Amino acid sequence: CASILVQGDYGYTF.

The rearrangement links TRBV24-1 to TRBJ2-3; 7 bases are a match to TRBD1. CDR3 length: 16 amino acids. The trim removed 5 bases at V and 2 bases at J, leaving 9 bases unmatched. Germline loops: CDR1 KGHDR, CDR2 SFDVKD. CDR3 sequence (DNA): TGTGCCACCAGTGCCACTCGGGACAGTCTCACAGATACGCAGTATTTT. Its protein is CATSATRDSLTDTQYF.

The chain uses TRBV2 and TRBJ2-2; 7 nucleotides align to TRBD1. Germline CDR1 reads SNHLY; CDR2 reads FYNNEI. The CDR3 length is 15 residues. The ends lost 5 bases at V and 4 bases at J; junction bases unmatched: 7. CDR3 sequence reads: CASSIGGAGTGELFF. Here the CDR3 DNA reads TGTGCCAGCAGTATAGGGGGCGCGGGCACCGGGGAGCTGTTTTTT.

J is TRBJ1-6 and V is TRBV27, with D unclear. V was shortened by 2 bases and J by 7 bases, with 9 bases between the two germline ends. CDR3 length equals 14 residues. CDR1 and CDR2 from the germline V gene are MNHEY and SMNVEV (reference sequence). CDR3: CASSLVVPNSPLHF. DNA for the CDR3: TGTGCCAGCAGTTTAGTGGTTCCGAATTCACCCCTCCACTTT.

CDR3 residues: CASSPTEGKMNTEAFF. CDR3 in DNA: TGTGCCAGCTCACCGACTGAAGGGAAGATGAACACTGAAGCTTTCTTT. This rearrangement joins TRBV18 to TRBJ1-1; D unresolved. The V gene lost 3 bases and the J gene lost 0 bases, with 14 bases spanning the gap. CDR1 is KGHSH and CDR2 is LQKENI in the germline V gene. This CDR3 contains 16 residues.

V and J are TRBV27 and TRBJ1-2; TRBD1 is a possible D gene (5 bases). The CDR3 sequence is 15 residues long. Deletions cut 6 bases from V and 1 base from J, with 15 bases between. CDR1 and CDR2 (germline): MNHEY, SMNVEV (reference sequence). This CDR3 is CASRRGGTDNYGYTF. In DNA form, the CDR3 reads TGTGCCAGCAGAAGGGGCGGGACGGATAACTATGGCTACACCTTC.

The gene calls are TRBV2 and TRBJ1-2; D gene uncertain. This CDR3 comprises 13 residues. Trimming shortened V by 4 bases and J by 2 bases, and 8 bases separated the two germline ends. Germline V gene sequence: CDR1 SNHLY, CDR2 FYNNEI. CDR3 region: CASSADPNYGYTF. CDR3 coding DNA: TGTGCCAGCAGTGCGGACCCCAACTATGGCTACACCTTC.